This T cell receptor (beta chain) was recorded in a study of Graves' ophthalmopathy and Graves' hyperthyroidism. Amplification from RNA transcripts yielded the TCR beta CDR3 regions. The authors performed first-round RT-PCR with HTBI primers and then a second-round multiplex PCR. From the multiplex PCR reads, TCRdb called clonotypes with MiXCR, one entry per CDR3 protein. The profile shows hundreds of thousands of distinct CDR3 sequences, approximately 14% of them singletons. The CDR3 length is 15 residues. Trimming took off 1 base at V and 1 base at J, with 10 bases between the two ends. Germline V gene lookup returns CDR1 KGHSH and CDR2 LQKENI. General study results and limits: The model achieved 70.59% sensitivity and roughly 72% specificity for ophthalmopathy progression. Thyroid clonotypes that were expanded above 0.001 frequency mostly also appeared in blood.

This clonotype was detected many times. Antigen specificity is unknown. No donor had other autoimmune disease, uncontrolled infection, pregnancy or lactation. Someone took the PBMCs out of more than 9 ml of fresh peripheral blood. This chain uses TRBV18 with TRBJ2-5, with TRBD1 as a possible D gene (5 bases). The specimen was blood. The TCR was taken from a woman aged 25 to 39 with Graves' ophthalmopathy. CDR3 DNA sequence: TGTGCCAGCTCACCACAAGCAGGGCTCCAAGAGACCCAGTACTTC. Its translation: CASSPQAGLQETQYF. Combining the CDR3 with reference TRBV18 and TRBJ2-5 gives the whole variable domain NAGVMQNPRHLVRRRGQEARLRCSPMKGHSHVYWYRQLPEEGLKFMVYLQKENIIDESGMPKERFSAEFPKEGPSILRIQQVVRGDSAAYFCASSPQAGLQETQYFGPGTRLLVL.